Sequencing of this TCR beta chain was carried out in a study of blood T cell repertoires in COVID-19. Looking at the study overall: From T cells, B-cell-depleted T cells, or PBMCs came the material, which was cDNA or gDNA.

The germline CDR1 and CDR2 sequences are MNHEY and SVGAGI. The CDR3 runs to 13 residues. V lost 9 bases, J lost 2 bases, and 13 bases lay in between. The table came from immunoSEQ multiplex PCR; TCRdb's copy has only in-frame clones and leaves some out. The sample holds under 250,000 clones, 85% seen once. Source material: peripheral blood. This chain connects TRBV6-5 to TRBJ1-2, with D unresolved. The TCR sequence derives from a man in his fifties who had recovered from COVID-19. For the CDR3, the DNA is TGTGCCAGTTGCGACAATTCCAACTATGGCTACACCTTC. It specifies CASCDNSNYGYTF.